Each of the 18 T cell receptor beta chains below was sequenced from the same sample in a study of response to subunit inactivated influenza vaccine. MiXCR was run by TCRdb on the RT-PCR reads, yielding one entry per CDR3 protein. The profile shows about 530,000 distinct CDR3 sequences, about 11% of them singletons. The material sequenced was PBMCs from blood, taken on the day of vaccination. The receptor source for this set is a man aged 45-65 years who received an inactivated influenza vaccine.

This clonotype was detected ten times or more. The chain couples TRBV7-9 to TRBJ1-1; D gene ambiguous. Trimming stripped 4 bases from V and 1 base from J, with 4 bases between. Germline V lookup: CDR1 SEHNR, CDR2 FQNEAQ (reference sequence). The CDR3 consists of 12 residues. The chain's CDR3 is CASSSWNTEAFF. CDR3 in DNA: TGTGCCAGCAGCTCTTGGAACACTGAAGCTTTCTTT.

CDR3 coding DNA: TGCAGTGCCCTGTCGCGGGGTGGCACAGATACGCAGTATTTT. It is translated as CSALSRGGTDTQYF. The chain links TRBV20-1 to TRBJ2-3; TRBD2 might be the D (6 bases). CDR1 is DFQATT, CDR2 SNEGSKA, per germline (reference sequence). Trimming took off 6 bases at V and 1 base at J, with 14 bases between the two ends. The CDR3 consists of 14 residues.

This clonotype was picked up a small number of times. V gene TRBV3-1 combines with J gene TRBJ2-7, with 9 bases lining up with TRBD1. The CDR3 is 14 residues long. Looked up from germline, CDR1 is LGHDT and CDR2 is YNNKEL (reference sequence). V shed 3 bases, J shed 6 bases, and the junction held 6 bases outside the gene matches. DNA for the CDR3: TGTGCCAGCAGCCATTGGGACAGGGTCGTCGAGCAGTACTTC. Its translation is CASSHWDRVVEQYF.

This clonotype was observed many times. This rearrangement joins TRBV4-2 to TRBJ1-1; D uncertain. V was cut by 0 bases and J by 2 bases, with 10 bases left in between. CDR3 size: 15 residues. Germline CDR1 reads LGHNA; CDR2 reads YNFKEQ. For the CDR3, the DNA is TGTGCCAGCAGCCAAGATGTAGGCCTTAACACTGAAGCTTTCTTT. This sequence encodes CASSQDVGLNTEAFF.

The sample holds a few counts of this clonotype. The gene calls are TRBV5-8 and TRBJ2-3; D gene uncertain. The CDR3 consists of 14 residues. Germline CDR1 is SGHTS and CDR2 is YDEGEE. The V and J ends lost 2 bases and 1 base respectively, with 8 bases between them. Written as DNA, the CDR3 is TGTGCCAGCAGCTTTCCAACGGGCACAGATACGCAGTATTTT. Translated: CASSFPTGTDTQYF.

The chain uses TRBV7-6 and TRBJ2-1; 10 bases are shared with TRBD2. This CDR3 contains 18 residues. Trimming at V came to 1 base and at J to 0 bases, leaving 6 bases not matched to a gene. CDR1 SGHVS and CDR2 FNYEAQ come from the germline V gene. CDR3: CASSLELAGTSSYNEQFF. CDR3 sequence (DNA): TGTGCCAGCAGCTTAGAACTAGCGGGAACAAGCTCCTACAATGAGCAGTTCTTC.

This clonotype has only a few counts. The rearrangement joins TRBV12-3 or TRBV12-4 to TRBJ1-2; 10 bases line up with TRBD1. V was pared by 4 bases and J by 9 bases, with 8 bases of the junction left unmatched. The CDR3 contains 14 residues. The CDR3 DNA sequence: TGTGCCAGCAGTTCCCCGGGACAGGGGACGAGCTACACCTTC. The encoded protein is CASSSPGQGTSYTF.

This clonotype was picked up many times. The rearrangement links TRBV10-3 to TRBJ2-5; 11 positions match TRBD1. Germline CDR1 and CDR2: ENHRY and SYGVKD. V was clipped by 11 bases and J by 3 bases; unmatched bases: 5. The CDR3 has 13 amino acids. This chain's CDR3 is CAVGQGVEETQYF. The CDR3 DNA follows: TGTGCCGTGGGACAGGGGGTAGAAGAGACCCAGTACTTC.

The chain has TRBV18 and TRBJ2-3; TRBD2 is a possible D gene (5 bases). Germline values: CDR1 KGHSH, CDR2 LQKENI. The V gene lost 2 bases and the J gene lost 6 bases, with 15 bases spanning the gap. This CDR3 is 15 amino acids long. CDR3: CASSPIPGKRDTQYF. CDR3 bases: TGTGCCAGCTCACCAATTCCCGGGAAAAGGGATACGCAGTATTTT.

This clonotype appeared many times. The chain couples TRBV27 to TRBJ2-1; the D gene is possibly TRBD2 (6 bases). Germline CDR1 and CDR2: MNHEY and SMNVEV (reference sequence). V was shortened by 1 base and J by 7 bases, with 14 bases between the two germline ends. CDR3 size: 15 residues. The CDR3 DNA follows: TGTGCCAGCAGTTTATTATCGGTGGGGGGAAATGAGCAGTTCTTC. It is translated as CASSLLSVGGNEQFF.

The CDR3 nucleotides read TGTGCCAGCTCACCACGGTGGGATGAGCAGTTCTTC. This translates into CASSPRWDEQFF. V is TRBV18 and J is TRBJ2-1; D uncertain. Trimming took off 1 base at V and 8 bases at J, with 6 bases between the two ends. The germline gives CDR1 KGHSH, CDR2 LQKENI. CDR3 length equals 12 residues.

This clonotype occurred a few times. A read error may account for a junction end that differs from germline. The J gene is TRBJ2-1, the V gene TRBV7-7; 14 nucleotides align to TRBD2. The CDR3 has 18 amino acids. Germline loops: CDR1 SSHAT, CDR2 FNYEAQ (reference sequence). The CDR3: CASSEGTSGGPAYNEQFF. The CDR3 DNA reads TGTGCTAGCAGCGAGGGGACTAGCGGGGGCCCCGCCTACAATGAGCAGTTCTTC.

This clonotype was detected ten times or more. Compared with germline, one end of the junction differs, possibly owing to a read error. The chain employs TRBV5-1 and TRBJ2-1; either TRBD1 or TRBD2 may fit D (5 bases each). From germline, CDR1 is SGHRS and CDR2 YFSETQ. The CDR3 loop spans 13 amino acids. CDR3 loop: CASSSGTGNEQFF. The CDR3 DNA reads TGTGCCAGCAGCTCGGGGACCGGGAATGAGCAGTTCTTC.

This clonotype has more than one count but fewer than ten. This sequence joins TRBV11-1 and TRBJ2-1; 13 nucleotides line up with TRBD2. V lost 5 bases and J lost 7; bases outside the gene matches: 2. CDR3 length: 14 amino acids. Germline CDR1 is SGHAT and CDR2 is FQDESV (reference sequence). The CDR3 coding sequence is TGTGCCAGCAGCGCACTAGCGGGAGGGAATGAGCAGTTCTTC. Protein: CASSALAGGNEQFF. Using reference TRBV11-1 and TRBJ2-1 for the parts outside the CDR3, the full variable domain is EAEVAQSPRYKITEKSQAVAFWCDPISGHATLYWYRQILGQGPELLVQFQDESVVDDSQLPKDRFSAERLKGVDSTLKIQPAELGDSAMYLCASSALAGGNEQFFGPGTRLTVL.

The chain uses TRBV20-1 and TRBJ2-7; 8 bases align to TRBD1. The CDR3 extends over 13 amino acids. Germline V lookup: CDR1 DFQATT, CDR2 SNEGSKA (reference sequence). The junction had 4 bases not matched to a gene; V was cut back by 1 base and J by 5 bases. CDR3 loop: CSARGRDRHEQYF. In nucleotides, the CDR3 is TGCAGTGCTAGAGGCAGGGACAGGCACGAGCAGTACTTC.

The chain uses TRBV6-5 and TRBJ2-5, with TRBD1 identical over 7 bases. Germline lookup yields CDR1 MNHEY and CDR2 SVGAGI. With 0 bases clipped from V and 5 bases from J, the junction kept 6 bases outside the gene matches. The CDR3 is 15 amino acids. In nucleotides, the CDR3 is TGTGCCAGCAGTTACTCAAGACAGGGAAGGGAGACCCAGTACTTC. The encoded protein is CASSYSRQGRETQYF.

V gene TRBV11-2 combines with J gene TRBJ2-1, with D unresolved. V lost 0 bases and J 6 bases, leaving 12 bases between the germline ends. The CDR3 consists of 15 residues. Germline V gives CDR1 SGHAT, CDR2 FQNNGV. In DNA, the CDR3 is TGTGCCAGCAGCTTAGAAAGCTGGGGTGGCAATGAGCAGTTCTTC. Its translation: CASSLESWGGNEQFF.

This clonotype has just a few counts. The chain employs TRBV25-1 and TRBJ1-3; D is possibly TRBD1 (5 bases). Germline V lookup: CDR1 MGHDK, CDR2 SYGVNS. Trimming took 3 bases from V and 3 from J, leaving 9 bases between them. The CDR3 is made up of 14 amino acids. DNA for the CDR3: TGTGCCAGCAGTGATGCAGGGAATGGAAACACCATATATTTT. The encoded protein is CASSDAGNGNTIYF.